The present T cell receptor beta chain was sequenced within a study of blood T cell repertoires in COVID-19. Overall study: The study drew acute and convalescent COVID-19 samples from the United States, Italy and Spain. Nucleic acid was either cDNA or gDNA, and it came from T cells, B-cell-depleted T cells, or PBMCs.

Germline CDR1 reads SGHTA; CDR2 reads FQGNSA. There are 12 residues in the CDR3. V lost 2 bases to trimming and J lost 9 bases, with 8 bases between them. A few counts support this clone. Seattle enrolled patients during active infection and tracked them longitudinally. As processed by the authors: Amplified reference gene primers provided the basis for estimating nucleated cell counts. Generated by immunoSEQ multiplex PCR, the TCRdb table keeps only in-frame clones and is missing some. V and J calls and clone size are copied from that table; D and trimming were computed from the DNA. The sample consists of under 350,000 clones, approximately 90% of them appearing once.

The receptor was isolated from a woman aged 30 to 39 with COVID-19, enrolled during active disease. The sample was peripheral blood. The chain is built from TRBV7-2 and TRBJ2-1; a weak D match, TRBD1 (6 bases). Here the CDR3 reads CASSLLGAEQFF. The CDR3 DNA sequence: TGTGCCAGCAGCTTATTGGGGGCTGAGCAGTTCTTC.